Described below is a single TCR beta chain sequence and its context. In TCRdb, the RT-PCR reads were re-called with MiXCR into one record per CDR3 protein. Here the sample spans over 400,000 distinct CDR3 sequences, approximately 16% being singletons. The sample originates from a study of patients and donors after allogeneic stem cell transplantation. The length of the CDR3 is 13 residues. CDR1 and CDR2 (germline): SGHRS, YFSETQ. Trimming pared 4 bases from V and 6 bases from J, leaving 14 bases between. Sequenced sample: blood, either unsorted or a sorted T cell fraction (not recorded which). This chain links TRBV5-1 with TRBJ2-7, with D tentatively TRBD1 (5 bases). The sequence came from a human donor who was either an allogeneic HSCT recipient or a stem cell or donor lymphocyte infusion donor (not recorded which). It is not recorded whose cells these are; they may come from a transplant donor. CDR3: CASSLVQGSEQYF. CDR3 nucleotide sequence: TGCGCCAGCAGCCTAGTTCAGGGATCCGAGCAGTACTTC.